The entry below describes one TCR beta chain. There are a few counts of this clonotype. Its antigen remains unidentified. The sample holds no much larger clone one base away, and base qualities are not on file. This sample is drawn from a study of T-cell reconstitution after alpha-beta-depleted transplantation in children (dated by TCRdb to the mid-2010s). About the full investigation: The study quantitatively tracked T-cell immune reconstitution after TCRalphabeta/CD19-depleted allogeneic hematopoietic cell transplantation in children using TCR repertoire profiling.

The treatment or condition label here, explained by the study, means: allogeneic hematopoietic cell transplantation with graft depleted of TCRalphabeta T cells and CD19 B cells. The transplant recipients were children given TCRalphabeta/CD19-depleted allogeneic hematopoietic cell grafts. The V end gives up 6 bases and the J end 6 bases, leaving 9 bases in the junction not matched to a gene. Via the germline V gene, CDR1 is SGHVS and CDR2 FQNEAQ. From the cysteine through the phenylalanine, the CDR3 covers 15 amino acids. Only CDR3 DNA remains: 45 bases, in frame from the first base. To prepare the library, PCR was applied. The sequencer was an Illumina HiSeq 2500. Molecular barcoding was employed in the preparation of TCR libraries, with unique molecular identifiers being used to normalize TCRbeta repertoire quantification. TCRdb redid the processing of the public reads, applying fastp at Q25 and MiXCR, and retained in-frame beta chains. Rows merge per CDR3 protein into single entries with the most common DNA and genes. The sample profile shows more than 200,000 distinct CDR3 sequences; 20% to 30% of them were found once. Clones ranked in the top ten supply about 5% of the sample.

The investigation overall reported the following: The high TCRbeta diversity at day 60 in some patients was ascribed to recipient T cells and intrathymic progenitors that had survived conditioning. Hyperexpanded clone frequencies declined over subsequent months; after one year, T-cell counts and TCRbeta diversity were mostly attributed to newly produced T cells. The apparently early recovery of alphabetaT-cell counts about two months after transplant reportedly depended on only several hundred rapidly expanded clones that came from non-depleted graft cells.

Recombination connected TRBV7-8 to TRBJ2-2, with 8 bases aligning to TRBD2. This receptor was identified in a female patient under 10 years old who had a stem cell transplant for congenital amegakaryocytic thrombocytopenia, so the T cells may come from the graft donor. Sequencing was performed on PBMCs, mostly from graft donor cells, taken 360 days after TCRalphabeta/CD19-depleted stem cell transplant. CDR3 protein: CASRLPGLEAGELFF. The DNA sequence reads TGTGCCAGCAGATTACCGGGACTAGAAGCCGGGGAGCTGTTTTTT.